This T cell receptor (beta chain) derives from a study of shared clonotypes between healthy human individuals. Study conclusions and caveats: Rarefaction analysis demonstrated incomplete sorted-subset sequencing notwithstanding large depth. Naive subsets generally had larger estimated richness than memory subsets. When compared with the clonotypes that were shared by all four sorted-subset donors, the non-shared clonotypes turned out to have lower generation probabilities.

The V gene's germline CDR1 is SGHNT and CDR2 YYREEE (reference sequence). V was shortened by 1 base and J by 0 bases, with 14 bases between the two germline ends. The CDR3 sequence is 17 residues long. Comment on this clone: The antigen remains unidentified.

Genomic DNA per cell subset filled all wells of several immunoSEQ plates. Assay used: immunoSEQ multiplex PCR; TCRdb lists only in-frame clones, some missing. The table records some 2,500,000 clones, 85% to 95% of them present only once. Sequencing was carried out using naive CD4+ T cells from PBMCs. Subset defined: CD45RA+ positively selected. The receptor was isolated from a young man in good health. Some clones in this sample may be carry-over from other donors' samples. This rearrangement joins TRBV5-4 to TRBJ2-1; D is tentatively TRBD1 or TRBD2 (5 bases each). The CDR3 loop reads CASSLSPGALSYNEQFF. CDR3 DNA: TGTGCCAGCAGCTTGTCGCCCGGGGCCCTCTCCTACAATGAGCAGTTCTTC. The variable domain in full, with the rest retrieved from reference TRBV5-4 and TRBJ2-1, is ETGVTQSPTHLIKTRGQQVTLRCSSQSGHNTVSWYQQALGQGPQFIFQYYREEENGRGNFPPRFSGLQFPNYSSELNVNALELDDSALYLCASSLSPGALSYNEQFFGPGTRLTVL.